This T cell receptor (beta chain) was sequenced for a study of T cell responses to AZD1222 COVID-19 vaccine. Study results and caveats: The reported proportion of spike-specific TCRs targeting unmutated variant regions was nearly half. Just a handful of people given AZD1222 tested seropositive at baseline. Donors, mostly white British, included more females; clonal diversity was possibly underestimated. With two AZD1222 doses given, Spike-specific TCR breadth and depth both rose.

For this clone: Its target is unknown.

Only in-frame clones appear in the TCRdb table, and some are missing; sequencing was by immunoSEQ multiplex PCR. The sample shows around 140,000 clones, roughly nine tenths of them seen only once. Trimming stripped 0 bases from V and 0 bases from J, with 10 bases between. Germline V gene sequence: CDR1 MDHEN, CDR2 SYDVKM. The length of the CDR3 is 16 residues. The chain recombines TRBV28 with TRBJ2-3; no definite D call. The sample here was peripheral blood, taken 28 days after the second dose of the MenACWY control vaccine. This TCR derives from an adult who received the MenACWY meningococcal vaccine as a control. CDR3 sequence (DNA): TGTGCCAGCAGTTTATGGTCGCGGAGTAGCACAGATACGCAGTATTTT. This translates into CASSLWSRSSTDTQYF.